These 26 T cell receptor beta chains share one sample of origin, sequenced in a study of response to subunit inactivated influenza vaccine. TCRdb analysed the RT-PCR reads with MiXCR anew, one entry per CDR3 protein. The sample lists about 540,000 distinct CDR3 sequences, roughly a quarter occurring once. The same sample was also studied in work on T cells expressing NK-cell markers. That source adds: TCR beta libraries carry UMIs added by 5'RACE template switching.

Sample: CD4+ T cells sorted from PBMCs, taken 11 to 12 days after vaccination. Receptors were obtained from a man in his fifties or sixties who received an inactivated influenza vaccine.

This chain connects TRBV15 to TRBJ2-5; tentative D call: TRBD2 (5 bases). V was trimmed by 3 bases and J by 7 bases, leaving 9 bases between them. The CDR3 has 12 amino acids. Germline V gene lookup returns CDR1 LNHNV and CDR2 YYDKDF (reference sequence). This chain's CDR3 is CATSRDWGTQYF. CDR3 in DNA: TGTGCCACCAGCAGGGACTGGGGGACCCAGTACTTC.

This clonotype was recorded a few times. The CDR3 region is CSVELGRANTEAFF. DNA for the CDR3: TGCAGCGTTGAATTGGGTAGAGCGAACACTGAAGCTTTCTTT. J is TRBJ1-1 and V is TRBV29-1; D is unclear. Germline loops: CDR1 SQVTM, CDR2 ANQGSEA. CDR3 length equals 14 residues. Trimming shortened V by 2 bases and J by 1 base, and 11 bases separated the two germline ends. Complete variable domain (other parts from reference TRBV29-1 and TRBJ1-1): SAVISQKPSRDICQRGTSLTIQCQVDSQVTMMFWYRQQPGQSLTLIATANQGSEATYESGFVIDKFPISRPNLTFSTLTVSNMSPEDSSIYLCSVELGRANTEAFFGQGTRLTVV.

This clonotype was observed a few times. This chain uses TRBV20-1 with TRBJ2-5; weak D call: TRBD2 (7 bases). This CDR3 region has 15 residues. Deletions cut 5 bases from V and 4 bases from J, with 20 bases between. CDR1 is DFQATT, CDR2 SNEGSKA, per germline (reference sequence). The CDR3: CSADPPWGGRETQYF. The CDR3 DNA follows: TGCAGTGCTGACCCTCCTTGGGGGGGGCGAGAGACCCAGTACTTC.

The CDR3 is CASTPARGDYGYTF. The CDR3 DNA reads as TGTGCCAGCACCCCAGCAAGGGGTGACTATGGCTACACCTTC. J is TRBJ1-2 and V is TRBV28; D is perhaps TRBD1 (5 bases). Germline V gene sequence: CDR1 MDHEN, CDR2 SYDVKM. V lost 7 bases to trimming and J lost 3 bases, with 15 bases between them. The length of the CDR3 is 14 residues.

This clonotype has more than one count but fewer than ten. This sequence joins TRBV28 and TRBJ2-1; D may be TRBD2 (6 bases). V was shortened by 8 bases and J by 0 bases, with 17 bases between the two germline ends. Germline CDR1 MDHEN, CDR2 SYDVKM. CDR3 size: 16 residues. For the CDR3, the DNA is TGTGCCAGCGGATCTCCGGCGACTAGCTCCTACAATGAGCAGTTCTTC. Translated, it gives CASGSPATSSYNEQFF.

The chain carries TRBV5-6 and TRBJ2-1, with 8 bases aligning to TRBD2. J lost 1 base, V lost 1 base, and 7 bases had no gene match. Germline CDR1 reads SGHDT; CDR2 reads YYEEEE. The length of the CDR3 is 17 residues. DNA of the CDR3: TGTGCCAGCAGCTTGTATTCTAGCGGGTATTCCTACAATGAGCAGTTCTTC. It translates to CASSLYSSGYSYNEQFF.

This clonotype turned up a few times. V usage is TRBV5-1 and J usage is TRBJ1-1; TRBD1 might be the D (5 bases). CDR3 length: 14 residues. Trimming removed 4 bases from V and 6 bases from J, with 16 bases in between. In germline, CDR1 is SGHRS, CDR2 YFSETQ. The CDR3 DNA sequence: TGCGCCAGCAGCCCGGGCGAAGGGACGGCTGAAGCTTTCTTT. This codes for CASSPGEGTAEAFF.

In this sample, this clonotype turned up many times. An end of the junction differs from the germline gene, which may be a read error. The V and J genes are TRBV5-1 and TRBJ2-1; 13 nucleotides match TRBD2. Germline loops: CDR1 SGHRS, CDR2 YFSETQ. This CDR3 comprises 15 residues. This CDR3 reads CASSLLAGGRNEQFF. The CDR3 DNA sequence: TGTGCCAGCAGTTTACTAGCGGGAGGGCGTAATGAGCAGTTCTTC.

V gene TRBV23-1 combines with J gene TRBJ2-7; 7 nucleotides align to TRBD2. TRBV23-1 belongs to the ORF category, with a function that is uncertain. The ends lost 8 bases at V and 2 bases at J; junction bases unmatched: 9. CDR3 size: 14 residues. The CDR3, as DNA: TGCGCCAGCCGTTTTAACGGGAGGACCTACGAGCAGTACTTC. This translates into CASRFNGRTYEQYF.

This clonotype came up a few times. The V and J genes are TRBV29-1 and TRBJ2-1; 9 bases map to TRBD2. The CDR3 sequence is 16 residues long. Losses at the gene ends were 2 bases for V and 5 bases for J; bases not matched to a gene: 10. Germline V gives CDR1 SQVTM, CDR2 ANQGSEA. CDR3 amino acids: CSVELLAGFLNNEQFF. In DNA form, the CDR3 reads TGCAGCGTTGAACTGCTAGCGGGATTCTTAAACAATGAGCAGTTCTTC.

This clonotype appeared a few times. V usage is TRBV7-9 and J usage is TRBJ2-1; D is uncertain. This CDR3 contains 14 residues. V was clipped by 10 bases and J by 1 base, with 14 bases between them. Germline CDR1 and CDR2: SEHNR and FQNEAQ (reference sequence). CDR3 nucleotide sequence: TGTGCCACCTCTCATCCCCCGTCCTACAATGAGCAGTTCTTC. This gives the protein CATSHPPSYNEQFF.

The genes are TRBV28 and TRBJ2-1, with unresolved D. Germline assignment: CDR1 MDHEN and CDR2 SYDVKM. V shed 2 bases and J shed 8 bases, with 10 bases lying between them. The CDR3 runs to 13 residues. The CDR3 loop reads CASSLPYRDEQFF. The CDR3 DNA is TGTGCCAGCAGTTTACCCTATAGGGATGAGCAGTTCTTC.

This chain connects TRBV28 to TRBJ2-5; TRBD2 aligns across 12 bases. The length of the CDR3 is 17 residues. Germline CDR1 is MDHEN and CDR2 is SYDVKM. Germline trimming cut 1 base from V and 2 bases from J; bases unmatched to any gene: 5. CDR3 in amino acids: CASSLSFLAGGQETQYF. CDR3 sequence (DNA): TGTGCCAGCAGTTTATCCTTTCTAGCGGGGGGGCAAGAGACCCAGTACTTC.

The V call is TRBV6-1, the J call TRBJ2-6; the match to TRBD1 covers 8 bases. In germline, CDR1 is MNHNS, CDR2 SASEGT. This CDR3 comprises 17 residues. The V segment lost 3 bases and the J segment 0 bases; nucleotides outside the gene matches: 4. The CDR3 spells CASSEQGAGSGANVLTF. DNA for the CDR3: TGTGCCAGCAGTGAGCAGGGGGCCGGCTCTGGGGCCAACGTCCTGACTTTC.

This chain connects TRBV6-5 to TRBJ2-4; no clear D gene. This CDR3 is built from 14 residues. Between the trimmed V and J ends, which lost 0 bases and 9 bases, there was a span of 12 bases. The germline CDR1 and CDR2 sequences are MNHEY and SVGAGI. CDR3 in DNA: TGTGCCAGCAGTTACTCGTTCATACAAAGCATTCAGTACTTC. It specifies CASSYSFIQSIQYF.

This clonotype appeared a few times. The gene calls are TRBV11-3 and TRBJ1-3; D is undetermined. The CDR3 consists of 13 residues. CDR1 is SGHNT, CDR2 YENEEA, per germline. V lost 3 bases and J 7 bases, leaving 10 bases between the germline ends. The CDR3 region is CASSLDPQNTIYF. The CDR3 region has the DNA TGTGCCAGCAGCTTGGACCCACAGAACACCATATATTTT.

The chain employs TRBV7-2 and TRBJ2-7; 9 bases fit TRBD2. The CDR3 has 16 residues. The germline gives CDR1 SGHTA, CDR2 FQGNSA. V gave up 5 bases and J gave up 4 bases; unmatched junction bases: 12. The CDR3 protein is CASSISGSSTLYEQYF. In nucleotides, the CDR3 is TGTGCCAGCAGCATTAGCGGGAGTTCTACGTTGTACGAGCAGTACTTC.

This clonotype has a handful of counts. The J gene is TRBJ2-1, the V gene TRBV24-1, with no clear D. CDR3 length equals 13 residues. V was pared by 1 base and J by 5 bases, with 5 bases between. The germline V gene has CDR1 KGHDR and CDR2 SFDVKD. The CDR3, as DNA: TGTGCCACCAGTGATTTCAGGAACAATGAGCAGTTCTTC. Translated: CATSDFRNNEQFF.

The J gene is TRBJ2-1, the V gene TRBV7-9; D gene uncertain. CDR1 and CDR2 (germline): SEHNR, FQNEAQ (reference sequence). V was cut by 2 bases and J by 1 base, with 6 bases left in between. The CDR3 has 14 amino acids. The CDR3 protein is CASSLSVSYNEQFF. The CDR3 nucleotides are TGTGCCAGCAGCTTAAGCGTGTCCTACAATGAGCAGTTCTTC.

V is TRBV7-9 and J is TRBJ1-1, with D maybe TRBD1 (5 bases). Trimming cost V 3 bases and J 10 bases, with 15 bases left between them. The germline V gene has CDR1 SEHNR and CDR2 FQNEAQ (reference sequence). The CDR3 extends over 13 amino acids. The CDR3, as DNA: TGTGCCAGCAGCTTGGGAGGCCCAGGGCGAGCTTTCTTT. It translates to CASSLGGPGRAFF.

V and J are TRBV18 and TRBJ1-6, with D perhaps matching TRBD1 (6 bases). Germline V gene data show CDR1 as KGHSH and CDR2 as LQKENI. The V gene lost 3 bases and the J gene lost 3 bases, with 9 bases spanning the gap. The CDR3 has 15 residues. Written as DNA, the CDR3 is TGTGCCAGCTCACCCGGACAGATCTATAATTCACCCCTCCACTTT. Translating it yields CASSPGQIYNSPLHF. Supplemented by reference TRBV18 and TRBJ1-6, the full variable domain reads NAGVMQNPRHLVRRRGQEARLRCSPMKGHSHVYWYRQLPEEGLKFMVYLQKENIIDESGMPKERFSAEFPKEGPSILRIQQVVRGDSAAYFCASSPGQIYNSPLHFGNGTRLTVT.

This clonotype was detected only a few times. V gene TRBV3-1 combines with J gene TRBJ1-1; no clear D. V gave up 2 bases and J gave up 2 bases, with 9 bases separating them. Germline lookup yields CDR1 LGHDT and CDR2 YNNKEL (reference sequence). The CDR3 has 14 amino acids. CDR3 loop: CASSQTLHNTEAFF. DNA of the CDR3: TGTGCCAGCAGCCAAACCCTGCACAACACTGAAGCTTTCTTT.

The DNA of the CDR3 is TGCGCCAGCAGTGAGCAGAACACTGAAGCTTTCTTT. This translates into CASSEQNTEAFF. V gene TRBV10-1 combines with J gene TRBJ1-1; D gene uncertain. This CDR3 comprises 12 residues. Trimming removed 2 bases at V and 1 base at J, with 2 bases between. Germline-derived CDR1 and CDR2 are WNHNN and SYGVQD (reference sequence).

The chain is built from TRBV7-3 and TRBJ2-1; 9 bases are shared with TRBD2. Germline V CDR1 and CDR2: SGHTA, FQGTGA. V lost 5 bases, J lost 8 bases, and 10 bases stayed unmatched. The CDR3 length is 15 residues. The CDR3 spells CASSPRGAGGYEQFF. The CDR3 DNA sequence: TGTGCCAGCAGCCCCCGAGGAGCGGGAGGCTATGAGCAGTTCTTC.

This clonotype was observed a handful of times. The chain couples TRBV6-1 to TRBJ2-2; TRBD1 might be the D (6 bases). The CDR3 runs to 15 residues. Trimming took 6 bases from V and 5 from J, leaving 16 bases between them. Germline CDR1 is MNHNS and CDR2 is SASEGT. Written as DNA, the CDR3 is TGTGCCAGCAGCAGACAGGCTTGGGGAACCGGGGAGCTGTTTTTT. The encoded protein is CASSRQAWGTGELFF.

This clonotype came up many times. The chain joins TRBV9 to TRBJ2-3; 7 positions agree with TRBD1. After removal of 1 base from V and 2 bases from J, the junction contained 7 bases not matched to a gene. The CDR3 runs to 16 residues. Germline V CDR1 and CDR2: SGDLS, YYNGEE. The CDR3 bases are TGTGCCAGCAGCGTACGACAGGGAGAATACACAGATACGCAGTATTTT. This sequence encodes CASSVRQGEYTDTQYF.